One sample yielded the 4 T cell receptor beta chains listed below, sequenced in a study of shared clonotypes between healthy human individuals. The protocol was immunoSEQ multiplex PCR, while the TCRdb copy is restricted to in-frame clones and leaves out a portion. Of about 1.4 million clones listed, around 95% are singletons. The source material was naive CD4+ T cells sorted from blood. Described subset: CD45RA+ positively selected. The receptor set was obtained from a man aged 25-45 years in good health.

The CDR3 is CASSRPGLGDSYEQYF. In DNA, the CDR3 is TGTGCCAGCAGCCGACCGGGACTAGGGGATTCCTACGAGCAGTACTTC. This rearrangement joins TRBV28 to TRBJ2-7; 8 nucleotides align to TRBD2. Germline V gene sequence: CDR1 MDHEN, CDR2 SYDVKM. The V segment lost 6 bases and the J segment 1 base; nucleotides outside the gene matches: 11. The CDR3 covers 16 residues.

V is TRBV28 and J is TRBJ2-7; unclear D gene. V lost 1 base and J lost 4, with 8 bases in between. Looked up from germline, CDR1 is MDHEN and CDR2 is SYDVKM. CDR3 length: 13 residues. CDR3 sequence: CASSLSSRYEQYF. In nucleotides, the CDR3 is TGTGCCAGCAGTTTATCGTCCCGGTACGAGCAGTACTTC.

This chain links TRBV4-2 with TRBJ2-1; D is undetermined. Trimming removed 3 bases from V and 8 bases from J, with 5 bases in between. This CDR3 region has 11 residues. CDR1 LGHNA and CDR2 YNFKEQ come from the germline V gene. The chain's CDR3 is CASSHRYEQFF. The CDR3 coding sequence is TGTGCCAGCAGCCACCGGTATGAGCAGTTCTTC.

The rearrangement joins TRBV5-1 to TRBJ1-2; D is ambiguous. There are 18 residues in the CDR3. V lost 4 bases and J 9 bases, leaving 31 bases between the germline ends. Germline-derived CDR1 and CDR2 are SGHRS and YFSETQ. The CDR3 loop is CASSHGLTVGLNSFSYTF. The CDR3 region has the DNA TGCGCCAGCAGCCACGGACTCACAGTAGGGTTGAACTCTTTTAGCTACACCTTC.